The next 23 T cell receptor beta chains were all read from a single sample in a study of T-cell memory formation after mild COVID-19. TCRdb independently ran MiXCR on the 5' RACE reads; one entry per CDR3 protein. Of approximately 16,000 distinct CDR3 sequences listed, roughly 25% are singletons. The sample was PBMCs or a T cell subset sorted from them (not recorded which). The source of these receptors is a man between 18 and 35 years old who had mild COVID-19 (a few samples of this study predate the infection). Cell type and time point are not known.

This clonotype was counted many times. V and J are TRBV27 and TRBJ1-2; D gene unclear. This CDR3 contains 13 residues. CDR1 and CDR2 (germline): MNHEY, SMNVEV (reference sequence). V shed 6 bases and J shed 6 bases, with 14 bases lying between them. CDR3 bases: TGTGCCAGCAGGGGATTCGGGAGACATGGCTACACCTTC. Its translation: CASRGFGRHGYTF.

By its share, this clonotype is hyperexpanded. The J gene is TRBJ2-7, the V gene TRBV10-2; TRBD1 aligns across 7 bases. The CDR3 totals 13 residues. Unmatched junction bases numbered 3, after V lost 7 bases and J lost 0 bases. Germline V gives CDR1 WSHSY, CDR2 SAAADI. The DNA of the CDR3 is TGCGCCAGCATGACAGGGCACTCCTACGAGCAGTACTTC. Encoded protein: CASMTGHSYEQYF.

This clonotype was seen at least ten times. The chain couples TRBV12-3 or TRBV12-4 to TRBJ2-2; 7 nucleotides agree with TRBD2. The CDR3 sequence is 14 residues long. With V trimmed by 4 bases and J by 3 bases, 2 bases remained unmatched. CDR3 amino acids: CASSSTSDTGELFF. The CDR3 DNA follows: TGTGCCAGCAGTTCCACTAGCGACACCGGGGAGCTGTTTTTT.

In the case of this clonotype: This may be a read error, as it is one base from a much larger clone. V and J are TRBV9 and TRBJ2-1; D might be TRBD2 (6 bases). The germline V and J ends were trimmed by 1 base and 8 bases, with 16 bases remaining between them. In germline, CDR1 is SGDLS, CDR2 YYNGEE. CDR3 size: 15 residues. CDR3: CASSVWAIGGDEQFF. The CDR3 DNA is TGTGCCAGCAGCGTATGGGCTATCGGGGGTGATGAGCAGTTCTTC.

This chain uses TRBV29-1 with TRBJ2-1; D not resolved. This CDR3 is built from 10 residues. Germline loops: CDR1 SQVTM, CDR2 ANQGSEA. Deletions cut 6 bases from V and 7 bases from J, with 7 bases between. CDR3 protein: CSVAVNEQFF. Written as DNA, the CDR3 is TGCAGCGTGGCCGTAAATGAGCAGTTCTTC.

This clonotype was detected many times. The chain carries TRBV12-3 or TRBV12-4 and TRBJ2-7; the D gene is possibly TRBD1 (5 bases). CDR3 size: 13 residues. Trimming took off 6 bases at V and 5 bases at J, with 14 bases between the two ends. The CDR3 is CASRARLGDEQYF. The CDR3 nucleotides read TGTGCCAGCAGAGCCAGGTTAGGGGACGAGCAGTACTTC.

This clonotype occurred many times. Here the CDR3 reads CASSSLMQGALAEAFF. The CDR3 DNA reads as TGTGCCAGCAGCTCCCTGATGCAGGGGGCGCTCGCTGAAGCTTTCTTT. The chain recombines TRBV4-2 with TRBJ1-1; TRBD1 aligns across 8 bases. Germline trimming cut 5 bases from V and 6 bases from J; bases unmatched to any gene: 14. CDR3 size: 16 residues. The V gene's germline CDR1 is LGHNA and CDR2 YNFKEQ.

This clonotype was counted ten times or more. The chain recombines TRBV19 with TRBJ2-1, with no clear D. The CDR3 has 12 residues. Trimming stripped 6 bases from V and 3 bases from J, with 6 bases between. From germline, CDR1 is LNHDA and CDR2 SQIVND (reference sequence). CDR3 protein: CASSPDYNEQFF. In DNA form, the CDR3 reads TGTGCCAGTAGCCCGGACTACAATGAGCAGTTCTTC.

The sample holds many counts of this clonotype. CDR3 DNA: TGTGCCAGCAGTGCGGGCCATCCTAACTATGGCTACACCTTC. Amino acid sequence: CASSAGHPNYGYTF. The J gene is TRBJ1-2, the V gene TRBV28; unclear D gene. The CDR3 covers 14 residues. CDR1 is MDHEN, CDR2 SYDVKM, per germline. Deletions cut 5 bases from V and 0 bases from J, with 10 bases between.

The chain joins TRBV25-1 to TRBJ2-7; no definite D call. The V gene lost 2 bases and the J gene lost 3 bases, with 14 bases spanning the gap. From germline, CDR1 is MGHDK and CDR2 SYGVNS. The CDR3 covers 15 residues. The CDR3, as DNA: TGTGCCAGCAGTGAAACCGGGCCTGTTCGCTACGAGCAGTACTTC. Translating gives CASSETGPVRYEQYF.

This clonotype showed up many times. The V call is TRBV12-3 or TRBV12-4, the J call TRBJ2-6, with D perhaps matching TRBD2 (6 bases). This CDR3 contains 17 residues. V gave up 3 bases and J gave up 1 base, with 13 bases separating them. In nucleotides, the CDR3 is TGTGCCAGCAGTTTTGAAACGGGGGAATCTGGGGCCAACGTCCTGACTTTC. Its protein is CASSFETGESGANVLTF.

This clonotype was seen once. V gene TRBV11-2 combines with J gene TRBJ1-2; D is possibly TRBD1 (5 bases). V lost 4 bases and J 4 bases, leaving 13 bases between the germline ends. Germline loops: CDR1 SGHAT, CDR2 FQNNGV. The CDR3 has 14 amino acids. CDR3: CASSYLGGIYGYTF. The CDR3 DNA is TGTGCCAGCAGCTACCTGGGGGGAATCTATGGCTACACCTTC.

There are many counts of this clonotype. This chain uses TRBV4-3 with TRBJ2-2; no definite D call. Germline V gene sequence: CDR1 LGHNA, CDR2 YSLEER. CDR3 length: 15 residues. Trimming pared 3 bases from V and 0 bases from J, leaving 8 bases between. The CDR3 region is CASSQVSTNTGELFF. In DNA, the CDR3 is TGCGCCAGCAGCCAGGTGTCCACGAACACCGGGGAGCTGTTTTTT.

This clonotype came up many times. This rearrangement joins TRBV6-5 to TRBJ2-1, with D maybe TRBD2 (7 bases). The CDR3 totals 15 residues. Germline assignment: CDR1 MNHEY and CDR2 SVGAGI. The V gene lost 8 bases and the J gene lost 0 bases, with 14 bases spanning the gap. CDR3 sequence reads: CASRRGGASYNEQFF. CDR3 DNA: TGTGCCAGCCGGAGAGGGGGGGCCTCCTACAATGAGCAGTTCTTC.

Ten or more counts support this clonotype. The CDR3 coding sequence is TGTGCCAGCAGCCAAGAGCTGGGGAGTACCGGGGAGCTGTTTTTT. Residues: CASSQELGSTGELFF. The chain joins TRBV4-2 to TRBJ2-2; possible D gene TRBD2, 5 bases. CDR3 size: 15 residues. Trimming stripped 0 bases from V and 5 bases from J, with 10 bases between. Germline V gene sequence: CDR1 LGHNA, CDR2 YNFKEQ.

This clonotype was seen more than once but under ten times. V gene TRBV7-9 combines with J gene TRBJ1-1; no firm D call. V shed 2 bases and J shed 3 bases, with 10 bases lying between them. Germline V gene data show CDR1 as SEHNR and CDR2 as FQNEAQ (reference sequence). This CDR3 contains 14 residues. The CDR3 nucleotides are TGTGCCAGCAGCTTAATTTTTACGGACACTGAAGCTTTCTTT. Translated, it gives CASSLIFTDTEAFF.

This clonotype was found many times. The CDR3 loop is CSADVFTEAFF. In DNA, the CDR3 is TGCAGCGCGGACGTTTTTACTGAAGCTTTCTTT. The rearrangement joins TRBV29-1 to TRBJ1-1, with D hard to call. This CDR3 spans 11 amino acids. V was shortened by 7 bases and J by 5 bases, with 11 bases between the two germline ends. Germline V lookup: CDR1 SQVTM, CDR2 ANQGSEA. Looking up the rest from reference TRBV29-1 and TRBJ1-1 gives the full variable domain: SAVISQKPSRDICQRGTSLTIQCQVDSQVTMMFWYRQQPGQSLTLIATANQGSEATYESGFVIDKFPISRPNLTFSTLTVSNMSPEDSSIYLCSADVFTEAFFGQGTRLTVV.

V and J are TRBV7-9 and TRBJ2-3; D not resolved. V shed 1 base and J shed 4 bases, with 3 bases lying between them. In germline, CDR1 is SEHNR, CDR2 FQNEAQ (reference sequence). The CDR3 is 12 amino acids. In DNA form, the CDR3 reads TGTGCCAGCAGCTTAGGTCCAGATACGCAGTATTTT. Translated, it gives CASSLGPDTQYF.

This clonotype was seen repeatedly, ten times or more. CDR3 loop: CASSLWGADRGSYNEQFF. DNA for the CDR3: TGTGCCAGCAGCTTATGGGGGGCGGACAGGGGTTCCTACAATGAGCAGTTCTTC. This chain uses TRBV7-3 with TRBJ2-1, with TRBD1 identical over 9 bases. The CDR3 consists of 18 residues. Trimming took 2 bases from V and 1 from J; bases not matched to a gene: 9. Germline V lookup: CDR1 SGHTA, CDR2 FQGTGA. Filled out from reference TRBV7-3 and TRBJ2-1, the complete variable domain reads GAGVSQTPSNKVTEKGKYVELRCDPISGHTALYWYRQSLGQGPEFLIYFQGTGAADDSGLPNDRFFAVRPEGSVSTLKIQRTERGDSAVYLCASSLWGADRGSYNEQFFGPGTRLTVL.

In its sample, this clonotype is large (0.1 to 1%). V usage is TRBV5-1 and J usage is TRBJ2-2; no reliable D call. The CDR3 loop spans 16 amino acids. Trimming shortened V by 0 bases and J by 3 bases, and 12 bases separated the two germline ends. CDR1 SGHRS and CDR2 YFSETQ come from the germline V gene. In nucleotides, the CDR3 is TGCGCCAGCAGCTTGGCGGTTGGAGCCTACACCGGGGAGCTGTTTTTT. Translating gives CASSLAVGAYTGELFF.

The chain uses TRBV5-1 and TRBJ2-1; D gene uncertain. CDR1 and CDR2 from the germline V gene are SGHRS and YFSETQ. CDR3 length: 13 amino acids. Trimming left V 4 bases short and J 4 bases short, with 9 bases between. CDR3 amino acids: CASSPPNYNEQFF. The CDR3 nucleotides read TGCGCCAGCAGCCCCCCGAATTACAATGAGCAGTTCTTC.

The table lists this clonotype with a few counts. This chain links TRBV20-1 with TRBJ2-1; 7 bases align to TRBD2. The junction had 9 bases not matched to a gene; V was cut back by 6 bases and J by 4 bases. The CDR3 contains 14 residues. The germline V gene has CDR1 DFQATT and CDR2 SNEGSKA (reference sequence). The CDR3 loop reads CSAKNSGGYNEQFF. CDR3 in DNA: TGCAGTGCCAAGAACTCGGGGGGATACAATGAGCAGTTCTTC.

This clonotype was seen ten or more times. The chain uses TRBV4-1 and TRBJ2-7; perhaps TRBD2 as D (6 bases). This CDR3 contains 14 residues. Trimming shortened V by 1 base and J by 4 bases, and 11 bases separated the two germline ends. Germline CDR1 and CDR2: MGHRA and YSYEKL. CDR3 DNA sequence: TGCGCCAGCAGCCAAGGAGATGGAGGGTACGAGCAGTACTTC. It specifies CASSQGDGGYEQYF.